These T cell receptor beta chains were read from a single sample in a study of tumor and adjacent non-tumor tissue in lung cancer. TCRdb independently ran MiXCR on the multiplex PCR reads; one entry per CDR3 protein. The sample carries roughly 90,000 distinct CDR3 sequences, around 82% recorded once. The sample taken for sequencing was distant non-tumor lung tissue. Source of these receptors: a woman aged 45-65 years with non-small cell lung cancer. Both conserved end residues are part of each CDR3. D genes are given only for firm matches. Not every row has a clone size; where given, it reads once, few, many or a size class.

TRBJ2-3 | . | 14 | TRBV29-1 | . | TGCAGCGATGCCGAGACAGGAGCAGGAGATACGCAGTATTTT | CSDAETGAGDTQYF
TRBJ2-2 | . | 13 | TRBV11-2 | . | TGTGCCAGCAGCCTCGAGGACACCGGGGAGCTATTTTTT | CASSLEDTGELFF
TRBJ2-7 | . | 15 | TRBV6-5 | many | TGTGCCAGCAGTTACTCAAGGGATGGGACCTACGAGCAGTACTTC | CASSYSRDGTYEQYF
TRBJ1-1 | . | 13 | TRBV29-1 | . | TGCATCGTTAAGGAAGAAGAGAATACTGAAGCTTTCTTT | CIVKEEENTEAFF
TRBJ1-2 | . | 15 | TRBV6-1 | . | TGTGCCAGTAGCGAAGTGGGCAGGGGAGGCTATGGCCACACCTTC | CASSEVGRGGYGHTF
TRBJ2-3 | TRBD2 | 16 | TRBV4-1 | . | TGTGCCAGCAGCCAAGTTGGCGGGAGGGCCTCAGATCCGCAGTATTTT | CASSQVGGRASDPQYF
TRBJ2-1 | . | 11 | TRBV12-3/TRBV12-4 | many | TGTGCCAGCAGTTTATCCCATGAGCAGTTCTTC | CASSLSHEQFF
TRBJ2-2 | . | 15 | TRBV7-8 | . | TGTACCAGCAGCTTTGGTGGACCGCTCACCGGGGAGCTGTTTTTT | CTSSFGGPLTGELFF
TRBJ2-3 | . | 15 | TRBV5-4 | . | TGTGCCAGCAGCTTAATGCGGGGACTCACAGATGCGCAGTATTTT | CASSLMRGLTDAQYF
TRBJ2-7 | TRBD2 | 16 | TRBV6-6 | . | TGTGCCAGCAGTCCGCAAGAGCCCCGAGCGGGAGGCGAGCACTACTTC | CASSPQEPRAGGEHYF
TRBJ1-5 | . | 14 | TRBV12-3/TRBV12-4 | . | TGTGCCAGCACCAGGTTGAGGGGTACTCAGTCCCAGCATTTT | CASTRLRGTQSQHF
TRBJ1-2 | . | 11 | TRBV12-3/TRBV12-4 | . | TGTGCCAGCAGCATTGGGGTCACCTATGCCTTC | CASSIGVTYAF
TRBJ2-7 | TRBD2 | 16 | TRBV11-3 | . | TGTGTCAGAAGCTTAGATGGGACTAGTGGATTTTACGAGCAGTACTTC | CVRSLDGTSGFYEQYF
TRBJ2-2 | . | 13 | TRBV11-2 | . | TGTGCCAGCAGCCTCGAGAACACTGGGAAGCTGTTTTTT | CASSLENTGKLFF
TRBJ2-7 | . | 13 | TRBV29-1 | . | TGCAGCATTGCGGCGGGACAGAGGATCAAGCAGTACTTC | CSIAAGQRIKQYF
TRBJ2-3 | TRBD2 | 17 | TRBV28 | . | TGTGCCAGCAGCTCCCCTCCCGGGGGAGGGCCCTCAGATACGAAGTATTTT | CASSSPPGGGPSDTKYF
TRBJ1-5 | . | 15 | TRBV5-5 | . | TGTGCCAGCAGCGTTAACCCGGACCGGAATCAGCCCCAACATTTC | CASSVNPDRNQPQHF
TRBJ1-1 | . | 15 | TRBV11-2 | once | TGTGCCAGCAGCTTTCAGGGTTTGATGAACATTGAAGCCTTCTTT | CASSFQGLMNIEAFF
TRBJ2-1 | . | 14 | TRBV6-6 | . | TGTGCCAGCATTTCTAACGGGAGTGTTAATGAGCACTTCTTC | CASISNGSVNEHFF
TRBJ1-2 | . | 12 | TRBV12-3/TRBV12-4 | . | TGTGCCACTTCCAGGGGATGCTATGGCTACACGTTC | CATSRGCYGYTF
TRBJ1-5 | . | 15 | TRBV10-2 | few | TGTGCCAGCAGAAAAGCCGTGTCTTCCAATCAGCCCCAGCATTTT | CASRKAVSSNQPQHF
TRBJ1-5 | . | 14 | TRBV20-1 | . | TGCAGAGCTCAGAGGGATAGGGATAATCAGCCCCAGCATTTT | CRAQRDRDNQPQHF
TRBJ1-4 | . | 17 | TRBV6-6 | . | TGCGCCAGCAGTTACCCTGACCCACCGGAAGCTAATGAAAAACTGCTTTTT | CASSYPDPPEANEKLLF
TRBJ2-7 | . | 15 | TRBV10-3 | many | TGTGCCATCAGTGAGTCGAACAGGGCGGCCTACGAGCAGTACTTC | CAISESNRAAYEQYF
TRBJ2-5 | . | 16 | TRBV29-1 | . | TGCAGCATTGAAGGAGGTGGAGTGGCCCGAGAAGAGACGCAGTACTTC | CSIEGGGVAREETQYF
TRBJ2-2 | . | 18 | TRBV29-1 | once | TGCAGCGTTGAAGATGAAGGAACTAGTGGGAGTTTTCTCAGGGAGCTGTTTTTT | CSVEDEGTSGSFLRELFF
TRBJ2-7 | TRBD1 | 16 | TRBV6-5 | . | TGTGCCGGCACCAAAAACCCCGGGACAGGGGCCTACGGGCAGTACTTC | CAGTKNPGTGAYGQYF
TRBJ2-1 | . | 13 | TRBV10-2 | . | TGCGCCAGCAGTCGGACATCCTACAATGAGCAGTTCTTC | CASSRTSYNEQFF
TRBJ1-5 | . | 14 | TRBV11-2 | . | TGTGCCAGGAGCAATTGGGAGTATATAGTGCCCCTGCATTTT | CARSNWEYIVPLHF
TRBJ2-2 | . | 15 | TRBV12-3/TRBV12-4 | . | TGTGCCAGCAGTTCCTCGGGCCCCGTGCCAGGGGAGTTGGTTTTT | CASSSSGPVPGELVF
TRBJ2-1 | . | 14 | TRBV10-2 | . | TGCGCCAGCAAGCTGGGGGGGGCAGGCAATGAGCAGTTTTTC | CASKLGGAGNEQFF
TRBJ2-3 | . | 13 | TRBV11-2 | . | TGTGCCATCAGCTTAGCTAATGCAGATACGCAGTATTTT | CAISLANADTQYF
TRBJ2-3 | TRBD1 | 14 | TRBV4-1 | many | TGCGCCAGCAGCCAGCGGACAGGGGCAGATACGCAGTATTTT | CASSQRTGADTQYF
TRBJ2-7 | . | 11 | TRBV10-3 | . | TGTGTCATCAGCGAGAGCTACGAGCAGTACTTC | CVISESYEQYF
TRBJ2-3 | . | 14 | TRBV5-5 | . | TGTGCCAGCAGCCTCTTACAGAACACAGATACGCAGTATTTT | CASSLLQNTDTQYF
TRBJ2-1 | TRBD2 | 17 | TRBV12-3/TRBV12-4 | . | TGTGCCAGCAGTTTGCTTAATCTGGCGGGAGGGCCTCATAAGCAGTTCTTC | CASSLLNLAGGPHKQFF
TRBJ2-7 | . | 17 | TRBV28 | many | TGTGCCAGCAGAACCCCAGGGGGGGGCCGGAAGTCCTACGAGCAGTACTTC | CASRTPGGGRKSYEQYF
TRBJ1-1 | . | 15 | TRBV14 | . | TGTGCCAGTAATTTCCGGGCCAGGGCGAACACTGAAACTTACTTT | CASNFRARANTETYF
TRBJ2-7 | . | 13 | TRBV29-1 | many | TGCAGCGTGCCTGACACTTTCTCCTACGAGCAGTACTTC | CSVPDTFSYEQYF